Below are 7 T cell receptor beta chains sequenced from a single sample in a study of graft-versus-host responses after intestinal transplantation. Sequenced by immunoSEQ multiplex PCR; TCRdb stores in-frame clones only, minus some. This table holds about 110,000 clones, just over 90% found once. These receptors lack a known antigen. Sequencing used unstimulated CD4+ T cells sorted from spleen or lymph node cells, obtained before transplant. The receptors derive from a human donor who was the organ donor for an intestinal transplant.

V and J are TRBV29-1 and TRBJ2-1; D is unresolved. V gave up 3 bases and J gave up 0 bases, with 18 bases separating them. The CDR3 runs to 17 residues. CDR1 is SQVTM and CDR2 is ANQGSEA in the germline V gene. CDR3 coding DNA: TGCAGCGTTGAGGGCTACCTGACTGCAAACTCCTACAATGAGCAGTTCTTC. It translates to CSVEGYLTANSYNEQFF.

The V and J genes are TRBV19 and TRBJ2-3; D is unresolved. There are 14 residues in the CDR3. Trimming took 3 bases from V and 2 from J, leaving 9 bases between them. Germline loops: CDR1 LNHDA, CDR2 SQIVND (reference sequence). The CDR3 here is CASSIRSDTDTQYF. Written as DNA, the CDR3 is TGTGCCAGTAGTATTAGATCGGACACAGATACGCAGTATTTT.

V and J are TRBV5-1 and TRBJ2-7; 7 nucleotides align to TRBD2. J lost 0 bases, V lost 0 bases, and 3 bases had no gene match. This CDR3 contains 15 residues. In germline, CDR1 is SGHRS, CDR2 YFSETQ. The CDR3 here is CASSLGGGSSYEQYF. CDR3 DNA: TGCGCCAGCAGCTTGGGGGGAGGGAGCTCCTACGAGCAGTACTTC.

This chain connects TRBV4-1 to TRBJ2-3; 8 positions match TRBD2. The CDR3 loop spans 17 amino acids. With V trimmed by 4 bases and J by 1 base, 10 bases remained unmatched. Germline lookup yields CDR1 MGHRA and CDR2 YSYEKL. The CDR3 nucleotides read TGCGCCAGCAGCCGCCCCCGGGGGGGGCCGGGCACAGATACGCAGTATTTT. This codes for CASSRPRGGPGTDTQYF.

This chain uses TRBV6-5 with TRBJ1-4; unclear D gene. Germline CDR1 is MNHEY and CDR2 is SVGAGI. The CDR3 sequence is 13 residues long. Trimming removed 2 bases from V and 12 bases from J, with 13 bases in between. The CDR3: CASSYGPSSELFF. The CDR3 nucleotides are TGTGCCAGCAGTTACGGACCCTCGTCGGAACTGTTTTTT.

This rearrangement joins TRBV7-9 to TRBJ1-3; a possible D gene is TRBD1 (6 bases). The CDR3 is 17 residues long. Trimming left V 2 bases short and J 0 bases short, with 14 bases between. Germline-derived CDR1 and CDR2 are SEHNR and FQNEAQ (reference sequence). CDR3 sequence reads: CASSLKEQGSSGNTIYF. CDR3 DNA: TGTGCCAGCAGCTTAAAGGAACAGGGCTCCTCTGGAAACACCATATATTTT.

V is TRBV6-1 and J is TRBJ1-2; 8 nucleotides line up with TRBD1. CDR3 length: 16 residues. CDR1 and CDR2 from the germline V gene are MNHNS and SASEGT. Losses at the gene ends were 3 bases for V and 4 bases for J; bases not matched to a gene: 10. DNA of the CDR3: TGTGCCAGCAGTGATTCATCCGGACAGGGTTTCTATGGCTACACCTTC. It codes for CASSDSSGQGFYGYTF.